This T cell receptor beta chain was identified in a study of blood T cell repertoires in COVID-19. Overall study context: PBMCs, B-cell-depleted T cells, or T cells were the source of the cDNA or gDNA that made up the material.

The CDR3 runs to 14 residues. With 1 base removed from V and 4 bases from J, the gap between germline ends came to 10 bases. Germline values: CDR1 LGHNA, CDR2 YNFKEQ. Assay used: immunoSEQ multiplex PCR; TCRdb lists only in-frame clones, some missing. The data hold around 100,000 clones, with about 87% observed a single time. The source of this sequence is a human donor in a cohort sampled during active or convalescent COVID-19. The chain links TRBV4-2 to TRBJ1-2, with D maybe TRBD1 (6 bases). Sequenced sample: peripheral blood. CDR3 amino acids: CASSQVDRSYGYTF. CDR3 sequence (DNA): TGTGCCAGCAGCCAAGTTGACAGGAGCTATGGCTACACCTTC.